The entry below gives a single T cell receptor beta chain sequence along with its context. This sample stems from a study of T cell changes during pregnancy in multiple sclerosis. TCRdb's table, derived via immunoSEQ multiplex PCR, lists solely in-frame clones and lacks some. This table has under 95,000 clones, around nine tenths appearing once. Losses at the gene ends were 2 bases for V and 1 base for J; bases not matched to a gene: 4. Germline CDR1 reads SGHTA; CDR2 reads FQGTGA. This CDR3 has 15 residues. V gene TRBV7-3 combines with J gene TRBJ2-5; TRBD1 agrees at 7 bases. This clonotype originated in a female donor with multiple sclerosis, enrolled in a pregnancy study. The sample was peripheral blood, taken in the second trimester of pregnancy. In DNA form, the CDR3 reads TGTGCCAGCAGCTTATTAGGGACAGCCCAAGAGACCCAGTACTTC. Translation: CASSLLGTAQETQYF.